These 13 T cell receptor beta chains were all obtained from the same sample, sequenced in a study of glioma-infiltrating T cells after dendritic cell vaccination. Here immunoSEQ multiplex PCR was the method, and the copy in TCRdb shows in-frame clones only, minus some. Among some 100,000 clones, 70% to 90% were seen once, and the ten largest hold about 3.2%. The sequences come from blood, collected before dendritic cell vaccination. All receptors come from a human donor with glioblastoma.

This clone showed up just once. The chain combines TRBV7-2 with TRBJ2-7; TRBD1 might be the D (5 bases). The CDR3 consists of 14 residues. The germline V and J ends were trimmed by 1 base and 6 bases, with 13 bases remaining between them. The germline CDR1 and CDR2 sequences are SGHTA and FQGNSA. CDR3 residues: CASSLGWAGREQYF. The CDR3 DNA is TGTGCCAGCAGCTTAGGGTGGGCAGGGCGCGAGCAGTACTTC. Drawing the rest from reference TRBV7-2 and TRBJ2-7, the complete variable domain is GAGVSQSPSNKVTEKGKDVELRCDPISGHTALYWYRQSLGQGLEFLIYFQGNSAPDKSGLPSDRFSAERTGGSVSTLTIQRTQQEDSAVYLCASSLGWAGREQYFGPGTRLTVT.

The CDR3 DNA follows: TGTGCCAGCAGCCAGCAGGGGAATTATGGCTACACCTTC. It is translated as CASSQQGNYGYTF. V gene TRBV25-1 combines with J gene TRBJ1-2, with D maybe TRBD1 (6 bases). V was cut by 6 bases and J by 5 bases, with 13 bases left in between. Germline assignment: CDR1 MGHDK and CDR2 SYGVNS. The CDR3 has 13 amino acids.

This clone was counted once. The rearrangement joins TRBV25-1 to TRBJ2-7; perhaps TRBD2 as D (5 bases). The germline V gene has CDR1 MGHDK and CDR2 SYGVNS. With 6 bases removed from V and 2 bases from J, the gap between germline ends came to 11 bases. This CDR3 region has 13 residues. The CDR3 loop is CASRRGSAYEQYF. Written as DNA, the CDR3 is TGTGCCAGCAGACGGGGAAGCGCCTACGAGCAGTACTTC.

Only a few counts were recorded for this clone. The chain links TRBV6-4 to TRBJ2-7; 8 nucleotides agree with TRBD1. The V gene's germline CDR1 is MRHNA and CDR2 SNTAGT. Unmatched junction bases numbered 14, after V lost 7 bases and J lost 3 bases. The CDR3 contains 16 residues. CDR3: CASTLQMTGVGYEQYF. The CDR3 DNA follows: TGTGCCAGCACCCTACAAATGACAGGGGTAGGCTACGAGCAGTACTTC.

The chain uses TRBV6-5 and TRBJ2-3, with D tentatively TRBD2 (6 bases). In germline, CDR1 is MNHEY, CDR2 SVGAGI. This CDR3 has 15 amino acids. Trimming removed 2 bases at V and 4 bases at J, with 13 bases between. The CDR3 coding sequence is TGTGCCAGCAGTTACGGGACTCTAGGCGCAGATACGCAGTATTTT. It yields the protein CASSYGTLGADTQYF.

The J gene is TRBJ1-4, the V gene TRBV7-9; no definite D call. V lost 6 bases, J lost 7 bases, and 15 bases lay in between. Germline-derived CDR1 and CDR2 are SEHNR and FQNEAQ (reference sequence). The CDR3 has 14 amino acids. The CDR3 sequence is CASSQQKAGEKLFF. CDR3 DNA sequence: TGTGCCAGCAGTCAACAGAAGGCGGGTGAAAAACTGTTTTTT. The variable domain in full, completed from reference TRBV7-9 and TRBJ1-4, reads DTGVSQNPRHKITKRGQNVTFRCDPISEHNRLYWYRQTLGQGPEFLTYFQNEAQLEKSRLLSDRFSAERPKGSFSTLEIQRTEQGDSAMYLCASSQQKAGEKLFFGSGTQLSVL.

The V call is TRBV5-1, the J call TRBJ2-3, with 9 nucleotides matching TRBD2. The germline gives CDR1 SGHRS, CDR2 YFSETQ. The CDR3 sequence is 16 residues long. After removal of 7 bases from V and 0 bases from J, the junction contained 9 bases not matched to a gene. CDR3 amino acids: CASSVGLAGSTDTQYF. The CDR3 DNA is TGCGCCAGCTCTGTGGGGCTAGCGGGGAGCACAGATACGCAGTATTTT.

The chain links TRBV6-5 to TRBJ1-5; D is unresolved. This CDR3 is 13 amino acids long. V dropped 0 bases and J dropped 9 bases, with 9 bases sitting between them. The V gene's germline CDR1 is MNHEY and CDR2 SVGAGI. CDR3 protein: CASSYSNSGPQHF. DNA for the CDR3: TGTGCCAGCAGTTACTCGAATTCCGGGCCCCAGCATTTT.

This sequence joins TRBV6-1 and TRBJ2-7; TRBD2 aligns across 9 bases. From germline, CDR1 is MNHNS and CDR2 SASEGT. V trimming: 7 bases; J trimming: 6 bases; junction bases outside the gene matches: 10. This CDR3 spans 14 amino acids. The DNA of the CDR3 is TGTGCCAGCACTCGGACCGCGGGGGGGCCCGAGCAGTACTTC. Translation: CASTRTAGGPEQYF.

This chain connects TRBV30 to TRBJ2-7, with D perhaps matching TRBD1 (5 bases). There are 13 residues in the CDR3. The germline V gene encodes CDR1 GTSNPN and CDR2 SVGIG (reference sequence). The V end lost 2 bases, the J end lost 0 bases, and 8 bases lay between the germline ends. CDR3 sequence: CAWSRQSSYEQYF. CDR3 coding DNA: TGTGCCTGGAGTAGACAGAGCTCCTACGAGCAGTACTTC.

The CDR3 loop reads CASSFSQYGYTF. The CDR3 DNA reads as TGTGCCAGCAGCTTTTCTCAGTATGGCTACACCTTC. The J gene is TRBJ1-2, the V gene TRBV7-2; D call uncertain. From germline, CDR1 is SGHTA and CDR2 FQGNSA. The germline V and J ends were trimmed by 3 bases and 5 bases, with 7 bases remaining between them. This CDR3 is built from 12 residues.

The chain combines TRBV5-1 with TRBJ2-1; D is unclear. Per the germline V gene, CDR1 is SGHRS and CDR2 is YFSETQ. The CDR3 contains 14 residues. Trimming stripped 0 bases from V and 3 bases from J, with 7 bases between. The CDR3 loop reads CASSLEYSYNEQFF. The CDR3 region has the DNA TGCGCCAGCAGCTTGGAATACAGCTACAATGAGCAGTTCTTC.

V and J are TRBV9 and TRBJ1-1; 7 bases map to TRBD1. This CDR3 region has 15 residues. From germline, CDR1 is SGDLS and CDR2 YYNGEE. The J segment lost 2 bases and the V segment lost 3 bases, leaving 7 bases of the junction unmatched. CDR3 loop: CASSGGDRFNTEAFF. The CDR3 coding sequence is TGTGCCAGCAGCGGGGGGGACAGATTCAACACTGAAGCTTTCTTT.